Listed here are 26 T cell receptor beta chains from one sample, sequenced in a study of T cells in women clearing cervical HPV infection. The protocol was immunoSEQ multiplex PCR, while the TCRdb copy is restricted to in-frame clones and leaves out a portion. The sample shows approximately 30,000 clones, and 3.5% to 4.5% sits with its ten largest clones. The source material was blood buffy coat. The source of these receptors is a woman between 18 and 70 years old with a cervical HPV16 infection that either progressed to CIN3+ or cleared (not recorded which).

Comment on this clone: The read falls 3 residues short of the CDR3 end, and the missing part is taken from the germline J gene. This sample also contains other DNA sequences that code for the same CDR3. This rearrangement joins TRBV30 to TRBJ1-3; tentative D call: TRBD1 (5 bases). Germline V CDR1 and CDR2: GTSNPN, SVGIG (reference sequence). Trimming took 1 base from V and 4 from J, leaving 8 bases between them. CDR3 length: 13 residues. The CDR3 loop is CAWSGGAGNTIYF. CDR3 bases read: TGTGCCTGGAGTGGTGGGGCCGGAAACACC.

The CDR3 protein is CATSRGQSGGRNGYTF. The part of the CDR3 DNA that was read is TGTGCCACCAGCAGAGGTCAATCGGGGGGGAGGAATGGC. The chain joins TRBV15 to TRBJ1-2; D possibly corresponds to TRBD1 (5 bases). The CDR3 end falls 3 residues outside the read, so it is completed with the germline J gene. CDR1 and CDR2 from the germline V gene are LNHNV and YYDKDF (reference sequence). The V end lost 1 base, the J end lost 6 bases, and 18 bases lay between the germline ends. This CDR3 region has 16 residues.

Comments on this clone: Read data end 3 residues before the CDR3 end; the end is taken from the germline J gene. The chain has TRBV14 and TRBJ2-3; 11 bases are shared with TRBD1. Looked up from germline, CDR1 is SGHDN and CDR2 is FVKESK. CDR3 length equals 14 residues. The CDR3 sequence is CASSRTGGRETQYF. The CDR3 DNA, read in part, is TGTGCCAGCAGCCGGACAGGGGGCAGAGAGACG.

Remarks on this clone: Sequencing ends 3 residues short of the CDR3 end; the germline J gene provides the rest. The rearrangement links TRBV7-9 to TRBJ1-1; 7 nucleotides match TRBD1. The CDR3 covers 13 residues. The germline gives CDR1 SEHNR, CDR2 FQNEAQ (reference sequence). J was trimmed by 5 bases and V by 5 bases; bases with no gene match: 5. CDR3 protein: CASSAQGETEAFF. The CDR3 DNA, read in part, is TGTGCCAGCAGCGCTCAGGGGGAGACTGAA.

On this clone itself: The CDR3 goes on 3 residues after the read ends, and that part is filled in from the germline J gene. The chain combines TRBV5-1 with TRBJ1-6; TRBD1 matches 7 bases. The CDR3 spans 15 residues. CDR1 is SGHRS, CDR2 YFSETQ, per germline. V trimming: 0 bases; J trimming: 7 bases; junction bases outside the gene matches: 4. The DNA read from the CDR3 is TGCGCCAGCAGCTTGGCAACAGGGGAAAATTCACCC. Amino acid sequence: CASSLATGENSP. The CDR3 reads in full as CASSLATGENSPLHF.

About this clone: The read finishes 3 residues shy of the CDR3 end, and the germline J gene is used to complete it. The J gene is TRBJ2-5, the V gene TRBV7-9, with a tentative D call TRBD2 (5 bases). Deletions cut 8 bases from V and 5 bases from J, with 12 bases between. Per the germline V gene, CDR1 is SEHNR and CDR2 is FQNEAQ (reference sequence). The CDR3 is made up of 12 amino acids. The CDR3 here is CASSIGVETQYF. The CDR3 bases that were read are TGTGCCAGCTCCATCGGGGTGGAGACC.

On this clone: The read comes to an end 3 residues before the CDR3 does, leaving the germline J gene to fill in the end. The J gene is TRBJ1-5, the V gene TRBV19; maybe TRBD1 (6 bases). Trimming pared 3 bases from V and 5 bases from J, leaving 14 bases between. Germline lookup yields CDR1 LNHDA and CDR2 SQIVND (reference sequence). The CDR3 length is 15 residues. The CDR3 bases that were read are TGTGCCAGTAGTATCGACAGGAGATTGGATCAGCCC. It translates to CASSIDRRLDQP. The entire CDR3 is CASSIDRRLDQPQHF.

As for this clone: Coverage ceases 3 residues before the CDR3 finishes, and the germline J gene fills in the end. This rearrangement joins TRBV7-9 to TRBJ1-2, with TRBD1 as a possible D gene (6 bases). Germline values: CDR1 SEHNR, CDR2 FQNEAQ (reference sequence). This CDR3 contains 14 residues. CDR3 DNA (partial): TGTGCCAGCAGCTTAGACAGGGAGGGATACGAC. Protein: CASSLDREGYD. The full CDR3 sequence reads CASSLDREGYDYTF.

A note on this clone: The read ends 3 residues shy of where the CDR3 ends; the end is completed using the germline J gene. The chain uses TRBV6-2 or TRBV6-3 and TRBJ2-1; the match to TRBD2 covers 12 bases. There are 14 residues in the CDR3. CDR1 is MNHEY, CDR2 SVGEGT, per germline. V trimming: 7 bases; J trimming: 4 bases; junction bases outside the gene matches: 2. The CDR3 region is CASNGLAGYNEQFF. The covered CDR3 bases are TGTGCCAGCAACGGACTAGCGGGGTACAATGAG.

Of note for this clone: The DNA ends 3 residues before the CDR3 does, and the rest of the CDR3 is filled in from the germline J gene. The chain recombines TRBV5-1 with TRBJ2-7; maybe TRBD2 (5 bases). The CDR3 has 14 residues. Trimming removed 3 bases from V and 4 bases from J, with 14 bases in between. Germline CDR1 reads SGHRS; CDR2 reads YFSETQ. The sequenced CDR3 bases are TGCGCCAGCAGCTCCGGGCAGGCGGGTTACGAG. This sequence encodes CASSSGQAGYE. The complete CDR3 sequence is CASSSGQAGYEQYF.

Comments on this clone: Sequencing ends 3 residues short of the CDR3 end; the germline J gene provides the rest. The genes are TRBV7-6 and TRBJ1-2; 8 nucleotides align to TRBD1. Germline CDR1 is SGHVS and CDR2 is FNYEAQ. The CDR3 is 14 amino acids. CDR3 residues: CASSTHPGGGGYTF. The sequenced CDR3 bases are TGTGCCAGCAGCACTCACCCAGGGGGCGGGGGC. The variable domain in full, completed from reference TRBV7-6 and TRBJ1-2, reads GAGVSQSPRYKVTKRGQDVALRCDPISGHVSLYWYRQALGQGPEFLTYFNYEAQQDKSGLPNDRFSAERPEGSISTLTIQRTEQRDSAMYRCASSTHPGGGGYTFGSGTRLTVV.

As concerns this clone: The CDR3 extends 3 residues past the end of the read, so its final part is completed from the germline J gene. The genes are TRBV6-1 and TRBJ1-5; D is possibly TRBD1 (5 bases). Germline V gives CDR1 MNHNS, CDR2 SASEGT. The CDR3 length is 15 residues. V lost 3 bases to trimming and J lost 0 bases, with 9 bases between them. The part of the CDR3 DNA that was read is TGTGCCAGCAGTGATACAGGTGATAGCAATCAGCCC. The encoded protein is CASSDTGDSNQP. The CDR3 in full is CASSDTGDSNQPQHF.

The CDR3 spells CASSLSEGDYTF. The DNA read from the CDR3 is TGTGCCAGCAGCTTAAGCGAGGGGGAC. The gene calls are TRBV7-6 and TRBJ1-2; the D gene is possibly TRBD1 (6 bases). The read ends 3 residues shy of where the CDR3 ends; the end is completed using the germline J gene. From germline, CDR1 is SGHVS and CDR2 FNYEAQ. This CDR3 spans 12 amino acids. The full variable domain, rest sourced from reference TRBV7-6 and TRBJ1-2, is GAGVSQSPRYKVTKRGQDVALRCDPISGHVSLYWYRQALGQGPEFLTYFNYEAQQDKSGLPNDRFSAERPEGSISTLTIQRTEQRDSAMYRCASSLSEGDYTFGSGTRLTVV.

A remark on this clone: The read terminates 3 residues before the CDR3 end, so the remaining end is supplied by the germline J gene. The rearrangement links TRBV19 to TRBJ1-2; 10 positions match TRBD1. This CDR3 spans 18 amino acids. The V gene's germline CDR1 is LNHDA and CDR2 SQIVND (reference sequence). V trimming: 4 bases; J trimming: 7 bases; junction bases outside the gene matches: 18. Partial CDR3 DNA: TGTGCCAGTAGTACAGGAACCGGGACAGGGGCTTTCTTCGGTGGC. Its translation is CASSTGTGTGAFFGG. The whole CDR3 reads CASSTGTGTGAFFGGYTF.

The CDR3 reads CASSLTTVTYEQYF. CDR3 bases read: TGTGCCAGCAGCTTAACGACAGTGACCTACGAG. The V and J genes are TRBV5-6 and TRBJ2-7, with a weak D call TRBD1 (5 bases). The sequence runs out 3 residues before the end of the CDR3; the remainder is reconstructed from the germline J gene. This CDR3 has 14 residues. Germline V gives CDR1 SGHDT, CDR2 YYEEEE. Trimming stripped 2 bases from V and 2 bases from J, with 11 bases between. Combining the CDR3 with reference TRBV5-6 and TRBJ2-7 gives the whole variable domain DAGVTQSPTHLIKTRGQQVTLRCSPKSGHDTVSWYQQALGQGPQFIFQYYEEEERQRGNFPDRFSGHQFPNYSSELNVNALLLGDSALYLCASSLTTVTYEQYFGPGTRLTVT.

CDR3 amino acids: CASSLTDQGLYGYTF. The sequenced part of the CDR3 DNA is TGTGCCAGCAGCTTAACCGACCAGGGACTTTACGGC. The chain has TRBV7-6 and TRBJ1-2; tentative D call: TRBD1 (5 bases). The read ends 3 residues early relative to the CDR3; the germline J gene fills the gap. The CDR3 spans 15 residues. The germline V gene encodes CDR1 SGHVS and CDR2 FNYEAQ. The variable domain in full, completed from reference TRBV7-6 and TRBJ1-2, reads GAGVSQSPRYKVTKRGQDVALRCDPISGHVSLYWYRQALGQGPEFLTYFNYEAQQDKSGLPNDRFSAERPEGSISTLTIQRTEQRDSAMYRCASSLTDQGLYGYTFGSGTRLTVV.

Worth noting for this clone: The read ends 3 residues early relative to the CDR3; the germline J gene fills the gap. The chain recombines TRBV18 with TRBJ1-2; TRBD1 is a possible D gene (6 bases). The germline CDR1 and CDR2 sequences are KGHSH and LQKENI. This CDR3 is built from 16 residues. Trimming took off 4 bases at V and 1 base at J, with 16 bases between the two ends. The part of the CDR3 DNA that was read is TGTGCCAGCTCACAGGACAGTCGGGCTCTTAACTATGGC. Translation: CASSQDSRALNYG. The entire CDR3 protein reads CASSQDSRALNYGYTF.

On this clone itself: The CDR3 end falls 3 residues outside the read, so it is completed with the germline J gene. The chain couples TRBV27 to TRBJ2-7; 7 bases match TRBD1. Germline CDR1 is MNHEY and CDR2 is SMNVEV (reference sequence). The CDR3 consists of 15 residues. V lost 2 bases, J lost 3 bases, and 7 bases stayed unmatched. Partial CDR3 DNA: TGTGCCAGCAGTTTACTAGGCGGACAGGACTACGAG. Its translation: CASSLLGGQDYE. From start to end, the CDR3 is CASSLLGGQDYEQYF.

Details on this clone: With the read ending 3 residues before the CDR3 end, the germline J gene is used to fill in that end. This chain links TRBV13 with TRBJ1-4; D is ambiguous. Trimming removed 2 bases from V and 4 bases from J, with 8 bases in between. Germline V gene lookup returns CDR1 PRHDT and CDR2 FYEKMQ (reference sequence). The CDR3 extends over 14 amino acids. The CDR3 region is CASSLSQYNEKLFF. The sequenced part of the CDR3 DNA is TGTGCCAGCAGCTTATCCCAGTATAATGAAAAA.

On this clone: The CDR3 end falls 3 residues outside the read, so it is completed with the germline J gene. J is TRBJ2-2 and V is TRBV7-3, with 9 bases lining up with TRBD2. Germline V CDR1 and CDR2: SGHTA, FQGTGA. The ends lost 11 bases at V and 4 bases at J; junction bases unmatched: 8. The CDR3 length is 14 residues. The sequenced part of the CDR3 DNA is TGTGCCTGTGGGCGGGGGGGCCTCACCGGGGAG. This gives the protein CACGRGGLTGE. The full CDR3 protein is CACGRGGLTGELFF.

For this clone: The DNA ends 3 residues before the CDR3 does, and the rest of the CDR3 is filled in from the germline J gene. The chain joins TRBV30 to TRBJ2-7, with D tentatively TRBD2 (5 bases). Germline V CDR1 and CDR2: GTSNPN, SVGIG (reference sequence). Trimming shortened V by 0 bases and J by 2 bases, and 17 bases separated the two germline ends. This CDR3 comprises 16 residues. CDR3 protein: CAWSVNRGYKAYEQYF. The CDR3 bases that were read are TGTGCCTGGAGTGTGAATAGAGGGTACAAGGCCTACGAG.

Regarding this clone: The read halts 3 residues ahead of the CDR3 end, with the missing end drawn from the germline J gene. The chain is built from TRBV20-1 and TRBJ2-3; possibly TRBD2 for D (5 bases). The CDR3 length is 15 residues. Per germline, CDR1 DFQATT and CDR2 SNEGSKA (reference sequence). The sequenced part of the CDR3 DNA is TGCAGTGCTAGAGATCCAGGAGGCAGCCTCGAGCCG. It codes for CSARDPGGSLEP. In full, the CDR3 is CSARDPGGSLEPQYF.

Regarding this clone: The read halts 3 residues ahead of the CDR3 end, with the missing end drawn from the germline J gene. The chain employs TRBV7-6 and TRBJ1-5; 7 nucleotides line up with TRBD1. This CDR3 has 15 amino acids. J lost 6 bases, V lost 1 base, and 6 bases had no gene match. Per germline, CDR1 SGHVS and CDR2 FNYEAQ. The CDR3 spells CASSLGSGGGQPQHF. CDR3 DNA, as far as it was read: TGTGCCAGCAGCTTAGGATCAGGGGGTGGTCAGCCC.

Points on this clone: The read halts 3 residues ahead of the CDR3 end, with the missing end drawn from the germline J gene. The chain is built from TRBV20-1 and TRBJ2-5; TRBD2 agrees at 7 bases. CDR1 and CDR2 (germline): DFQATT, SNEGSKA (reference sequence). This CDR3 has 11 amino acids. The V gene end was trimmed by 3 bases and the J gene end by 5 bases; junction bases not matched to a gene: 0. The part of the CDR3 DNA that was read is TGCAGTGCTAGCGGGGGGGAGACC. Translated: CSASGGET. In full, the CDR3 is CSASGGETQYF.

Concerning this clone itself: The read is 3 residues too short to cover the CDR3 end, so that end is filled in from the germline J gene. The rearrangement links TRBV20-1 to TRBJ2-5; TRBD2 aligns across 8 bases. Germline-derived CDR1 and CDR2 are DFQATT and SNEGSKA (reference sequence). This CDR3 is built from 15 residues. J was trimmed by 1 base and V by 2 bases; bases with no gene match: 6. The chain's CDR3 is CSARSSGGLQETQYF. The covered CDR3 bases are TGCAGTGCTAGATCGAGCGGGGGACTCCAAGAGACC.

Concerning this clone itself: The read terminates 3 residues before the CDR3 end, so the remaining end is supplied by the germline J gene. The V call is TRBV7-9, the J call TRBJ2-7; TRBD1 agrees at 12 bases. CDR3 length: 12 residues. The germline V gene has CDR1 SEHNR and CDR2 FQNEAQ (reference sequence). J was trimmed by 4 bases and V by 10 bases; bases with no gene match: 2. The part of the CDR3 DNA that was read is TGTGCCACGGGACAGGGGGCTTACGAG. It encodes CATGQGAYE. The CDR3, in full, reads CATGQGAYEQYF.